This TCR beta chain was profiled in a study of blood T cells in healthy people across ages. Study-wide results and limits: In older individuals, TCR beta diversity per million T cells was lower, falling roughly linearly with age.

The use of a sample-barcoded 5' primer and a J-beta primer mix characterized a second PCR of roughly 7 to 11 cycles. Tags on each cDNA molecule came from a template-switch adaptor with 12 random nucleotides. MiXCR, applied by TCRdb to the 5' RACE reads, yields one record per CDR3 protein. The profile covers about 730,000 distinct CDR3 sequences, with about 42% appearing a single time and approximately 22% taken by the ten largest. The ends were cut back, 0 bases at V and 0 bases at J, with 19 bases in the middle. From germline, CDR1 is MGHRA and CDR2 YSYEKL. This CDR3 is 19 amino acids long. Notes on this clonotype: Antigen specificity is unknown.

The sequencing sample was made of blood. The TCR comes from an older woman in good health. The chain couples TRBV4-1 to TRBJ2-3; D is perhaps TRBD2 (6 bases). Written as DNA, the CDR3 is TGCGCCAGCAGCCAAGATGGTTCGGGGGATGTTACTAGCACAGATACGCAGTATTTT. It translates to CASSQDGSGDVTSTDTQYF.